These T cell receptor beta chains were read from a single sample in a study of shared clonotypes between healthy human individuals. Using immunoSEQ multiplex PCR, the repertoire was profiled, and TCRdb retains in-frame clones only, with some absent. The table records about 470,000 clones, about 76% of them present only once. The sequencing sample was made of PBMCs. The origin of the receptors is a woman aged 40-49 years in good health. Some clones in this sample may be carry-over from other donors' samples. The CDR3 runs from the conserved cysteine through the conserved F or W. Size tells how often a clone was seen (once, few, many) or the class of an expanded clone, and some rows leave it out.

J: TRBJ2-3
size: -
V: TRBV30
CDR3: CAWSTPAGGPDTQYF

J: TRBJ1-1
size: -
V: TRBV30
CDR3: CAWTSGFYEAFF

J: TRBJ2-1
size: -
V: TRBV6-5
CDR3: CASSTSSGNNEQFF

J: TRBJ2-4
size: few
V: TRBV27
CDR3: CASSLGDKNIQYF

J: TRBJ2-1
size: -
V: TRBV28
CDR3: CASSPTGYDRGLTNEQFF

J: TRBJ2-3
size: -
V: TRBV4-1
CDR3: CASSPPLRTDTQYF

J: TRBJ1-5
size: -
V: TRBV7-9
CDR3: CASSLAVNQPQHF

J: TRBJ2-7
size: -
V: TRBV28
CDR3: CASRYGTGGILDEQYF

J: TRBJ1-1
size: -
V: TRBV7-2
CDR3: CASSLSAGVDTEAFF

J: TRBJ2-2
size: once
V: TRBV5-6
CDR3: CASSKGQASGELFF

J: TRBJ2-3
size: -
V: TRBV4-1
CDR3: CASSQPRTSLGTDTQYF

J: TRBJ1-4
size: once
V: TRBV14
CDR3: CASSQDVGRSNEKLFF

J: TRBJ1-5
size: -
V: TRBV2
CDR3: CATSGEINQPQHF

J: TRBJ2-2
size: -
V: TRBV27
CDR3: CASSLFSGWGPGELFF

J: TRBJ2-1
size: -
V: TRBV19
CDR3: CASSDRVRSSYNEQFF

J: TRBJ2-7
size: -
V: TRBV7-2
CDR3: CASSLVRSIYEQYF

J: TRBJ2-5
size: -
V: TRBV30
CDR3: CAWSVSGRGETQYF

J: TRBJ2-1
size: many
V: TRBV7-3
CDR3: CASSLGGGRALSYNEQFF

J: TRBJ2-1
size: -
V: TRBV30
CDR3: CAWSVRFDNEQFF

J: TRBJ2-3
size: -
V: TRBV29-1
CDR3: CSVAYRGITDTQYF

J: TRBJ1-1
size: -
V: TRBV28
CDR3: CASSSQSGTEAFF

J: TRBJ2-7
size: -
V: TRBV7-7
CDR3: CASSPGERSSYEQYF

J: TRBJ1-2
size: -
V: TRBV9
CDR3: CASSVAGRTNYGYTF

J: TRBJ2-5
size: -
V: TRBV30
CDR3: CAWSVRETQYF

J: TRBJ1-2
size: -
V: TRBV7-8
CDR3: CASSLAEGQGAGYGYTF

J: TRBJ1-4
size: once
V: TRBV6-7
CDR3: CASSYPRGGEDGEKLFF

J: TRBJ2-1
size: once
V: TRBV7-3
CDR3: CASSLTVAGPSYNEQFF

J: TRBJ1-5
size: few
V: TRBV29-1
CDR3: CSVRTGDQPQHF

J: TRBJ2-1
size: -
V: TRBV6-1
CDR3: CASTKRDQGYNEQFF